This record looks at one TCR beta chain sequence and its context. Its antigen is currently unknown. CDR3 length: 13 amino acids. Germline CDR1 and CDR2: SGHNT and YYREEE (reference sequence). The V gene lost 2 bases and the J gene lost 5 bases, with 11 bases spanning the gap. The data are from a study of early T cells in non-severe SARS-CoV-2 infection. As for the study in general: Whole-blood bulk RNA, unsorted, was sequenced, and chains were unpaired.

Whole-study results and caveats: VDJdb matching skewed toward anti-spike CD8 responses, missing private and CD4 specificities.

cDNA molecules, individually, were tagged with unique molecular identifiers. TCRdb re-analysed the 5' RACE reads in MiXCR, keeping a single row per CDR3 protein. The table lists about 66,000 distinct CDR3 sequences, around 20% of them singletons. The chain has TRBV5-4 and TRBJ2-7, with D unclear. This receptor was obtained from an adult who was a healthcare worker with PCR-confirmed SARS-CoV-2 infection or an uninfected control (not recorded which). The sequenced sample was whole blood, obtained at baseline. In DNA form, the CDR3 reads TGTGCCAGCAGCTTAACCGGTGCCAACGAGCAGTACTTC. This codes for CASSLTGANEQYF.